This T cell receptor (beta chain) appears in the sequencing data of a study of neurological immune-mediated disorders. Study conclusions and caveats: Subjects shared no identical expanded-clone CDR3 amino acid sequences, suggesting private TCR-beta repertoires in all groups. HTLV-1-associated myelopathy ranked highest for TCR clonal expansion and multiple sclerosis lowest, beneath healthy controls.

In its sample, this clonotype was seen many times. Its antigen is as yet unknown. Over 170 million TCR-beta sequences (from 15-18 subjects) were yielded by each sequencing run. TCRdb reprocessed the 5' RACE reads with MiXCR, giving one entry per CDR3 protein. The sample contains 50,000 to 75,000 distinct CDR3 sequences, roughly 13% of which appear only once. Germline V gives CDR1 SGHRS, CDR2 YFSETQ. There are 14 residues in the CDR3. The germline V and J ends were trimmed by 0 bases and 14 bases, with 15 bases remaining between them. Input material: PBMCs. V gene TRBV5-1 combines with J gene TRBJ1-6; D might be TRBD1 (5 bases). This clonotype originated in a woman in her sixties with HTLV-1-associated myelopathy (HAM/TSP). Here the CDR3 reads CASSLGDHRDALHF. The DNA for the CDR3 is TGCGCCAGCAGCTTGGGGGACCACCGGGATGCCCTCCACTTT.